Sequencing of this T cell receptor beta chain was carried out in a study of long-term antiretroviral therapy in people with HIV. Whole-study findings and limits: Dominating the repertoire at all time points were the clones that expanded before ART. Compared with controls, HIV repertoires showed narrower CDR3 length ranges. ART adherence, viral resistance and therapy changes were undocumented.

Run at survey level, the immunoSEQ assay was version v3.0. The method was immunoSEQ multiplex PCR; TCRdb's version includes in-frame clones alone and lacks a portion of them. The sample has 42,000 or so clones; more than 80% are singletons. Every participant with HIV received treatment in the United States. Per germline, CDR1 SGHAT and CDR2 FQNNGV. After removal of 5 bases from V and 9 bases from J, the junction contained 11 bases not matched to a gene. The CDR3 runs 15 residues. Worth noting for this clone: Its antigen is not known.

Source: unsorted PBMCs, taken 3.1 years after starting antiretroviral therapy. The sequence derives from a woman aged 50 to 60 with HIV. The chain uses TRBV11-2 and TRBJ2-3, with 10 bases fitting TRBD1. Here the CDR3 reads CASSATRTGGSTQYF. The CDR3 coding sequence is TGTGCCAGCAGCGCTACTCGGACAGGGGGTAGCACGCAGTATTTT.